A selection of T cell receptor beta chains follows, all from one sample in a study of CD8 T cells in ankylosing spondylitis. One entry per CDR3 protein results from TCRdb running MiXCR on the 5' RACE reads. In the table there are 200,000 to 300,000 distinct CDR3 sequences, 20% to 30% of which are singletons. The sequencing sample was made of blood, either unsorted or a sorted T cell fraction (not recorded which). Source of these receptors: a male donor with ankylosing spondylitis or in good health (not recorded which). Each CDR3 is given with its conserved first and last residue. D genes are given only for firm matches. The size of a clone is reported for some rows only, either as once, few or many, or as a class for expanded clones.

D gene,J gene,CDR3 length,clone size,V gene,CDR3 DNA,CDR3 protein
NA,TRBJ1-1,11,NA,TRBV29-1,TGCAGCGTTGACGGGAACACTGAAGCTTTCTTT,CSVDGNTEAFF
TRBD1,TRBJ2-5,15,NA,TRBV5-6,TGTGCCAGCAGCTCCGGGACAGGGGTTCGAGAGACCCAGTACTTC,CASSSGTGVRETQYF
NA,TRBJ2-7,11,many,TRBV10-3,TGTGCCATCAGTGCACAGGGCGAGCAGTACTTC,CAISAQGEQYF
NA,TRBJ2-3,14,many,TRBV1,TGCACCAGCAGCCCTCGGGGGTTCACAGATACGCAGTATTTT,CTSSPRGFTDTQYF
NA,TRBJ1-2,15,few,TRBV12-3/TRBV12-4,TGTGCCAGCAGGACGAACAGGGCCCTAAACTATGGCTACACCTTC,CASRTNRALNYGYTF
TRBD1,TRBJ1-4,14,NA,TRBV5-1,TGCGCCAGCAAGGGGAACAGGGGGCATGAAAAACTGTTTTTT,CASKGNRGHEKLFF
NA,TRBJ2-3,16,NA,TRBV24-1,TGTGCCACCTCAGGCCGCCAGCAGACTAGCACAGATACGCAGTATTTT,CATSGRQQTSTDTQYF
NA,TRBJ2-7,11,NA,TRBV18,TGTGCCAGCTCACCAGGGGAAGAGCAGTACTTC,CASSPGEEQYF
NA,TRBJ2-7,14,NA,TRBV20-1,TGCAGTGCTAGAGAGGAGGGGCGGTTGGGCGAGCAGTACTTC,CSAREEGRLGEQYF
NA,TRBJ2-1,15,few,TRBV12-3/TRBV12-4,TGTGCCAGCAGTTTTCGTCAGGTGATAGGGTATGAGCAGTTCTTC,CASSFRQVIGYEQFF
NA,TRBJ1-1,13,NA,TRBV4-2,TGTGCCAGCAAAGAGGGGATGAACACTGAAGCTTTCTTT,CASKEGMNTEAFF
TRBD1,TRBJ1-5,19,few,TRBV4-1,TGCGCCAGCAGCCAGGGGACAGGAGGGTGGGAGAGGAACAATCAGCCCCAGCATTTT,CASSQGTGGWERNNQPQHF
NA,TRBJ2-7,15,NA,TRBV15,TGTGCCACCAGCAGAGAGGGGGGGCTTTCCTACGAGCAGTACTTC,CATSREGGLSYEQYF
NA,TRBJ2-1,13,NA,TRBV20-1,TGCAGTGCGCCCGGGACTCCTCCCGATGAGCAGTTCTTC,CSAPGTPPDEQFF
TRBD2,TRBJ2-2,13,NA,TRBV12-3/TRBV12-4,TGTGCCAGTGGGACTAGCGGGTTGGGGGAGCTGTTTTTT,CASGTSGLGELFF
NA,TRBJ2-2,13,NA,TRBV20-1,TGCAGTGCTAGGAAGAGACTTCCCGGGGAGCTGTTTTTT,CSARKRLPGELFF
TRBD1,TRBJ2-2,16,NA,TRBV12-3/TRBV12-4,TGTGCCAGCAGTTTATTGAGGGGGCCGCGGACCGGGGAGCTGTTTTTT,CASSLLRGPRTGELFF
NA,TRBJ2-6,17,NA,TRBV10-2,TGCGCCAGCTTTTCAGGACAGAAAGTCTCTGGGGCCAACGTCCTGACTTTC,CASFSGQKVSGANVLTF
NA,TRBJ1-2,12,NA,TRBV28,TGTGCCAGCAGTTTACCTATCCAAGGCTACACCTTC,CASSLPIQGYTF
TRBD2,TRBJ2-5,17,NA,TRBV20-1,TGCAGTGCTACCCCTCCGACTAGCGGGGGGGCCGGAGAGACCCAGTACTTC,CSATPPTSGGAGETQYF
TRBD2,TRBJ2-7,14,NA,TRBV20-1,TGCAGTGCTAGAGGGCTAGCGGTTCCCTACGAGCAGTACTTC,CSARGLAVPYEQYF